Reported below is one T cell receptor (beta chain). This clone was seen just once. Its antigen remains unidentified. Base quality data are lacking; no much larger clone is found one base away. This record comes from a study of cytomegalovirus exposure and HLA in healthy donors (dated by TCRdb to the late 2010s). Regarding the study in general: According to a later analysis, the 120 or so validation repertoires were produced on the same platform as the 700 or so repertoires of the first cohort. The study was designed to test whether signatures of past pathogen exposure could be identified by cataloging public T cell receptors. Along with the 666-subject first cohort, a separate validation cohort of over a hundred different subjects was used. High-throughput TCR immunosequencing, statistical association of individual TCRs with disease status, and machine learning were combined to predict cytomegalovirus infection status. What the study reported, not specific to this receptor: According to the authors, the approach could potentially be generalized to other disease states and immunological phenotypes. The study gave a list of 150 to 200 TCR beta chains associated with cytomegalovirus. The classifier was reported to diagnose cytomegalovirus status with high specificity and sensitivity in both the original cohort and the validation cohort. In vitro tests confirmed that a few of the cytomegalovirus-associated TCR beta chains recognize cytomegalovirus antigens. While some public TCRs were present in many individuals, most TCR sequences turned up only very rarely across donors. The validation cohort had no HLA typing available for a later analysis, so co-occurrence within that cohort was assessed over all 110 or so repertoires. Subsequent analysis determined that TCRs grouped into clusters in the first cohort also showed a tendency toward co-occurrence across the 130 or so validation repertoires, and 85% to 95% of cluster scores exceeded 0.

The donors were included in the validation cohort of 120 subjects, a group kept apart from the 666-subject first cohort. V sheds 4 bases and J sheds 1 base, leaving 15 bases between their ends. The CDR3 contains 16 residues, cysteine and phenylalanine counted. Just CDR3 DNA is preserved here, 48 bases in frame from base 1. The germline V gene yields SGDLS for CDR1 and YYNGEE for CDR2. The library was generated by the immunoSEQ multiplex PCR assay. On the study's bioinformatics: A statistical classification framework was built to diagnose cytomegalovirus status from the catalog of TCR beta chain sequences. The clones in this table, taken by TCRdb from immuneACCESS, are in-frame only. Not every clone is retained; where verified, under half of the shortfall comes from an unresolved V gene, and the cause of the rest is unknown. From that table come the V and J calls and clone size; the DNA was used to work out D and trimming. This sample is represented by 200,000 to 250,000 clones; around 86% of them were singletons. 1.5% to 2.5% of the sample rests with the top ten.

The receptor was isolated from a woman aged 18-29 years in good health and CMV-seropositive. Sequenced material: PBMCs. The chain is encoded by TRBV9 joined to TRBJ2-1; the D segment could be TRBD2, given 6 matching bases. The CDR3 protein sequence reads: CASSSKLAFSYNEQFF. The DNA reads TGTGCCAGCAGCTCCAAACTAGCATTTTCCTACAATGAGCAGTTCTTC.